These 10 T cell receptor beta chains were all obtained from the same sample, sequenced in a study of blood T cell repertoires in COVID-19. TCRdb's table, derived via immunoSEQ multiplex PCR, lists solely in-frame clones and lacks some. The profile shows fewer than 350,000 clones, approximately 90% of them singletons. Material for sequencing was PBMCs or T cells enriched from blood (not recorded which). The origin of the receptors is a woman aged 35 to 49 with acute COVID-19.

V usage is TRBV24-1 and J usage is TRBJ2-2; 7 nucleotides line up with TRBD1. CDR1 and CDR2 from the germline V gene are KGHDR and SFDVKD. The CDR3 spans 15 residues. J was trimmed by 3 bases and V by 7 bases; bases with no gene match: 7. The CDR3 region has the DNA TGTGCCACCAGCACCGGGACAGCGGACACCGGGGAGCTGTTTTTT. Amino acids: CATSTGTADTGELFF.

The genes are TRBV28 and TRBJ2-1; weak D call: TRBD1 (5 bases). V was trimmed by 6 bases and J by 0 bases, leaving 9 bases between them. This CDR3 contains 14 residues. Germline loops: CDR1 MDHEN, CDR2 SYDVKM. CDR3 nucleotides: TGTGCCAGCAGGTTCGACAGCTCCTACAATGAGCAGTTCTTC. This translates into CASRFDSSYNEQFF.

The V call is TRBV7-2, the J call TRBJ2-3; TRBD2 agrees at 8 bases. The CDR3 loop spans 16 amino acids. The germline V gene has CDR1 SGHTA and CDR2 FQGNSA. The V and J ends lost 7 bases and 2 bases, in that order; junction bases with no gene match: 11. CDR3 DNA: TGTGCCAGCATCCTCTTAGCGGGAACATACACAGATACGCAGTATTTT. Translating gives CASILLAGTYTDTQYF.

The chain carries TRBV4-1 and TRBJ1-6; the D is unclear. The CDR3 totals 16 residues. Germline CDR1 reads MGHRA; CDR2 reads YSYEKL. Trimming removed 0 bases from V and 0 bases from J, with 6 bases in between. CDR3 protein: CASSQEPSSYNSPLHF. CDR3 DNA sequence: TGCGCCAGCAGCCAAGAACCCAGCTCCTATAATTCACCCCTCCACTTT.

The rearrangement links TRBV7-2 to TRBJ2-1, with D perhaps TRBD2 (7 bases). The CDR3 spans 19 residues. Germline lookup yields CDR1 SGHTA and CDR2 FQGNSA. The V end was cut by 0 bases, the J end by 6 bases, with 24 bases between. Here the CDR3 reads CASSLATGLRGGGFNEQFF. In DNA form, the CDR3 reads TGTGCCAGCAGCTTAGCGACGGGGCTTAGGGGGGGAGGATTCAATGAGCAGTTCTTC.

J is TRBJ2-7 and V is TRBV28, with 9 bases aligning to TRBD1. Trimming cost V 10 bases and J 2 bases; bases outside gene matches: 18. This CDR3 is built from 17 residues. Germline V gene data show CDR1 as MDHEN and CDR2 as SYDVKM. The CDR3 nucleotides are TGTGCCACCTTAGACTTAACCGGACAGGGGACTACCTACGAGCAGTACTTC. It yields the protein CATLDLTGQGTTYEQYF.

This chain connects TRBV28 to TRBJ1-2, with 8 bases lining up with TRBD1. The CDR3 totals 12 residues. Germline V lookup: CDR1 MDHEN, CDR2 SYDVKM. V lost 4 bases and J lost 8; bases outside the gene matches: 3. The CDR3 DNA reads TGTGCCAGCAGTTCACAGGGGGACGGCTACACCTTC. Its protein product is CASSSQGDGYTF.

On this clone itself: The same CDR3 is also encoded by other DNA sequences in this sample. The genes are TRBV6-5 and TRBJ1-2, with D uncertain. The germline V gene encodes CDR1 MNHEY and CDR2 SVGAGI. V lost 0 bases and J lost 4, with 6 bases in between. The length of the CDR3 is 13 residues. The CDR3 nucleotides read TGTGCCAGCAGTTACTCGGGCTCCTATGGCTACACCTTC. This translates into CASSYSGSYGYTF.

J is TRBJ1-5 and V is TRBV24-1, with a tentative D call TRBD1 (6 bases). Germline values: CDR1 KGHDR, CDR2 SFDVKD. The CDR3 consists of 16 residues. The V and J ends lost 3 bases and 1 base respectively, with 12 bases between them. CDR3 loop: CATSDRGGGSNQPQHF. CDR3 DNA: TGTGCCACCAGTGATAGAGGGGGGGGAAGCAATCAGCCCCAGCATTTT.

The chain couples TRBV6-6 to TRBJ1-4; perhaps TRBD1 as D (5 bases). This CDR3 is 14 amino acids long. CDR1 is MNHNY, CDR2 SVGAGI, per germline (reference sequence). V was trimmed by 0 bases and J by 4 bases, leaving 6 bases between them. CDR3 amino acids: CASSYSRVNEKLFF. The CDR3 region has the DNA TGTGCCAGCAGTTACTCCAGGGTTAATGAAAAACTGTTTTTT.